The 30 T cell receptor beta chains in this list originate from one sample, sequenced in a study of T-cell reconstitution after alpha-beta-depleted transplantation in children. Using unique molecular identifiers, the investigators prepared the TCRbeta library. One entry per CDR3 protein results from TCRdb running MiXCR on the PCR reads. Here the sample spans some 200,000 distinct CDR3 sequences, roughly 7.5% being singletons. Specimen: PBMCs from the stem cell graft donor, collected from the stem cell graft. The receptors originated from a human donor who donated a stem cell graft to a child with Wiskott-Aldrich syndrome.

This chain connects TRBV7-8 to TRBJ2-5; TRBD2 agrees at 8 bases. Germline V gives CDR1 SGHVS, CDR2 FQNEAQ. The CDR3 spans 16 residues. V gave up 7 bases and J gave up 6 bases; unmatched junction bases: 16. DNA for the CDR3: TGTGCCAGCACCATTCGGGGGGGCCAACATCCGAAGACCCAGTACTTC. Translating gives CASTIRGGQHPKTQYF.

This clonotype was observed at least ten times. This chain joins TRBV5-1 and TRBJ1-1; D unclear. CDR1 is SGHRS and CDR2 is YFSETQ in the germline V gene. Trimming shortened V by 4 bases and J by 0 bases, and 10 bases separated the two germline ends. The length of the CDR3 is 14 residues. The CDR3 loop reads CASSAGSMNTEAFF. For the CDR3, the DNA is TGCGCCAGCAGCGCGGGCAGCATGAACACTGAAGCTTTCTTT. Variable domain in full (rest from reference TRBV5-1 and TRBJ1-1): KAGVTQTPRYLIKTRGQQVTLSCSPISGHRSVSWYQQTPGQGLQFLFEYFSETQRNKGNFPGRFSGRQFSNSRSEMNVSTLELGDSALYLCASSAGSMNTEAFFGQGTRLTVV.

Many counts were recorded for this clonotype. The V gene is TRBV29-1, the J gene TRBJ1-1; D is unresolved. V was trimmed by 0 bases and J by 0 bases, leaving 11 bases between them. Looked up from germline, CDR1 is SQVTM and CDR2 is ANQGSEA. The length of the CDR3 is 15 residues. Here the CDR3 reads CSVEDLPILNTEAFF. The CDR3 nucleotides read TGCAGCGTTGAAGATCTCCCAATACTGAACACTGAAGCTTTCTTT. Variable domain in full (rest from reference TRBV29-1 and TRBJ1-1): SAVISQKPSRDICQRGTSLTIQCQVDSQVTMMFWYRQQPGQSLTLIATANQGSEATYESGFVIDKFPISRPNLTFSTLTVSNMSPEDSSIYLCSVEDLPILNTEAFFGQGTRLTVV.

This clonotype was seen ten or more times. V is TRBV4-3 and J is TRBJ2-3; D is perhaps TRBD1 (6 bases). The V and J ends lost 4 bases and 1 base respectively, with 9 bases between them. The CDR3 covers 14 residues. Per the germline V gene, CDR1 is LGHNA and CDR2 is YSLEER. The CDR3 spells CASSPAGGTDTQYF. The CDR3 nucleotides read TGCGCCAGCAGCCCGGCAGGGGGCACAGATACGCAGTATTTT.

There are many counts of this clonotype. The V gene is TRBV5-5, the J gene TRBJ1-1; 7 bases are shared with TRBD1. V lost 4 bases and J lost 1; bases outside the gene matches: 4. CDR3 length: 14 residues. Germline-derived CDR1 and CDR2 are SGHKS and YYEKEE (reference sequence). The CDR3 nucleotides read TGTGCCAGCAGCAGGGGACAGCAGAACACTGAAGCTTTCTTT. This gives the protein CASSRGQQNTEAFF.

This clonotype was seen ten or more times. This sequence joins TRBV14 and TRBJ2-3, with D unclear. The CDR3 length is 13 residues. Trimming shortened V by 4 bases and J by 5 bases, and 10 bases separated the two germline ends. Per the germline V gene, CDR1 is SGHDN and CDR2 is FVKESK. CDR3 sequence (DNA): TGTGCCAGCAGCCTCATCCTCGGAGATACGCAGTATTTT. It specifies CASSLILGDTQYF.

This clonotype was seen ten or more times. This sequence joins TRBV6-4 and TRBJ2-2; perhaps TRBD2 as D (5 bases). The CDR3 contains 15 residues. Deletions cut 0 bases from V and 1 base from J, with 6 bases between. The germline gives CDR1 MRHNA, CDR2 SNTAGT. CDR3 sequence: CASSDSSGNTGELFF. CDR3 DNA sequence: TGTGCCAGCAGTGACTCGAGCGGGAACACCGGGGAGCTGTTTTTT.

This clonotype was picked up many times. The CDR3 coding sequence is TGTGCCAGCAGGGACCCGACAGGAAAAGAGACCCAGTACTTC. Translation: CASRDPTGKETQYF. This chain joins TRBV2 and TRBJ2-5; perhaps TRBD1 as D (6 bases). The CDR3 is made up of 14 amino acids. V gave up 6 bases and J gave up 3 bases, with 14 bases separating them. The germline V gene encodes CDR1 SNHLY and CDR2 FYNNEI. The full variable domain, in which reference TRBV2 and TRBJ2-5 provide the parts outside the CDR3, is EPEVTQTPSHQVTQMGQEVILRCVPISNHLYFYWYRQILGQKVEFLVSFYNNEISEKSEIFDDQFSVERPDGSNFTLKIRSTKLEDSAMYFCASRDPTGKETQYFGPGTRLLVL.

This clonotype was picked up a small number of times. The chain links TRBV5-6 to TRBJ1-3, with a weak D call TRBD1 (5 bases). The CDR3 is 15 amino acids. Trimming took 2 bases from V and 1 from J, leaving 10 bases between them. In germline, CDR1 is SGHDT, CDR2 YYEEEE. CDR3 loop: CASSFPTDSGNTIYF. The CDR3 region has the DNA TGTGCCAGCAGCTTCCCGACAGATTCTGGAAACACCATATATTTT.

The V and J genes are TRBV5-1 and TRBJ2-7, with 10 bases identical to TRBD2. CDR3 length: 16 residues. CDR1 and CDR2 (germline): SGHRS, YFSETQ. V shed 0 bases, J shed 4 bases, and the junction held 7 bases outside the gene matches. CDR3 protein: CASSLGGTSEEYEQYF. CDR3 DNA sequence: TGCGCCAGCAGCTTGGGAGGGACTAGCGAAGAATACGAGCAGTACTTC.

This clonotype was detected ten times or more. This rearrangement joins TRBV6-1 to TRBJ1-1, with 7 bases aligning to TRBD1. The trim removed 6 bases at V and 1 base at J, leaving 8 bases unmatched. The CDR3 sequence is 15 residues long. Germline values: CDR1 MNHNS, CDR2 SASEGT. The CDR3 loop reads CASRDRQGWNTEAFF. Written as DNA, the CDR3 is TGTGCCAGCAGAGATCGACAGGGTTGGAACACTGAAGCTTTCTTT.

This clonotype was seen ten or more times. The V call is TRBV5-1, the J call TRBJ2-2; TRBD1 matches 10 bases. The CDR3 totals 19 residues. Trimming took 2 bases from V and 2 from J; bases not matched to a gene: 12. CDR1 and CDR2 (germline): SGHRS, YFSETQ. CDR3 DNA: TGCGCCAGCAGCTTCGATCGGGGACAGGGGATATTAAACACCGGGGAGCTGTTTTTT. Its translation: CASSFDRGQGILNTGELFF.

This clonotype occurred many times. The chain joins TRBV6-5 to TRBJ1-6, with D hard to call. The length of the CDR3 is 14 residues. Germline loops: CDR1 MNHEY, CDR2 SVGAGI. V lost 6 bases, J lost 4 bases, and 10 bases lay in between. The CDR3: CASRSDTYNSPLHF. The CDR3 coding sequence is TGTGCCAGCAGGAGTGACACTTATAATTCACCCCTCCACTTT.

This clonotype was counted at least ten times. The rearrangement uses TRBV29-1 and TRBJ1-2, with D unclear. Per the germline V gene, CDR1 is SQVTM and CDR2 is ANQGSEA. This CDR3 comprises 8 residues. V lost 7 bases and J 3 bases, leaving 0 bases between the germline ends. CDR3 DNA sequence: TGCAGCGACTATGGCTACACCTTC. It is translated as CSDYGYTF.

With regard to this clonotype: This could be a read error, since a much larger clone is one nucleotide away. The chain has TRBV20-1 and TRBJ2-3; D is unresolved. From germline, CDR1 is DFQATT and CDR2 SNEGSKA (reference sequence). There are 17 residues in the CDR3. The CDR3 DNA reads as TGCTGTGCTAGAGCCCTCCGCCAATCGAAATATACAGATACGCAGTATTTT. Its protein product is CCARALRQSKYTDTQYF.

This clonotype was seen ten or more times. This chain connects TRBV20-1 to TRBJ1-1, with D possibly matching TRBD1 (6 bases). Germline V lookup: CDR1 DFQATT, CDR2 SNEGSKA (reference sequence). V was pared by 1 base and J by 6 bases, with 15 bases between. CDR3 length equals 14 residues. The CDR3 bases are TGCAGTGCTAGAGTTCTCGGGGGCTACGCTGAAGCTTTCTTT. Translating it yields CSARVLGGYAEAFF.

This clonotype was observed many times. This sequence joins TRBV5-1 and TRBJ1-5; unclear D gene. Trimming stripped 4 bases from V and 9 bases from J, with 14 bases between. The length of the CDR3 is 13 residues. Germline V lookup: CDR1 SGHRS, CDR2 YFSETQ. Here the CDR3 DNA reads TGCGCCAGCAGCCTTGCCGCGGGCTGGCCCCAGCATTTT. It translates to CASSLAAGWPQHF.

The table lists this clonotype with many counts. V and J are TRBV15 and TRBJ1-4; D gene ambiguous. The CDR3 is made up of 14 amino acids. V lost 7 bases and J lost 8, with 17 bases in between. Germline V CDR1 and CDR2: LNHNV, YYDKDF (reference sequence). This chain's CDR3 is CATKEVGGREKLFF. CDR3 sequence (DNA): TGTGCCACCAAGGAGGTCGGAGGGAGGGAAAAACTGTTTTTT. Full variable domain (remainder filled in from reference TRBV15 and TRBJ1-4): DAMVIQNPRYQVTQFGKPVTLSCSQTLNHNVMYWYQQKSSQAPKLLFHYYDKDFNNEADTPDNFQSRRPNTSFCFLDIRSPGLGDTAMYLCATKEVGGREKLFFGSGTQLSVL.

This clonotype was counted ten times or more. The chain carries TRBV4-1 and TRBJ2-1; weak D call: TRBD2 (5 bases). This CDR3 spans 15 amino acids. The V end was cut by 0 bases, the J end by 10 bases, with 16 bases between. The germline CDR1 and CDR2 sequences are MGHRA and YSYEKL. The CDR3 loop is CASSQDDYTPAEQFF. DNA of the CDR3: TGCGCCAGCAGCCAAGATGACTACACCCCAGCCGAGCAGTTCTTC.

This clonotype was recorded many times. The rearrangement joins TRBV6-5 to TRBJ1-1, with 9 bases identical to TRBD1. Germline CDR1 reads MNHEY; CDR2 reads SVGAGI. V dropped 5 bases and J dropped 1; count of bases not matched to a gene: 8. This CDR3 spans 16 amino acids. In DNA, the CDR3 is TGTGCCAGCAGTAACCACGGGACAGGGTCGAACACTGAAGCTTTCTTT. Translation: CASSNHGTGSNTEAFF.

This chain uses TRBV20-1 with TRBJ1-1; maybe TRBD1 (5 bases). CDR1 and CDR2 from the germline V gene are DFQATT and SNEGSKA (reference sequence). The CDR3 covers 15 residues. Trimming left V 6 bases short and J 0 bases short, with 17 bases between. CDR3 sequence: CSASPGDRLNTEAFF. CDR3 bases: TGCAGTGCCTCTCCCGGGGACCGCTTGAACACTGAAGCTTTCTTT.

CDR3 nucleotides: TGCGCCAGCAGCTTGGTCGGTACGAACACCGGGGAGCTGTTTTTT. This codes for CASSLVGTNTGELFF. The rearrangement uses TRBV5-1 and TRBJ2-2, with D unresolved. The CDR3 consists of 15 residues. From germline, CDR1 is SGHRS and CDR2 YFSETQ. Trimming took off 0 bases at V and 0 bases at J, with 6 bases between the two ends.

This clonotype was seen repeatedly, ten times or more. This chain connects TRBV7-2 to TRBJ2-7; TRBD1 agrees at 9 bases. The CDR3 extends over 15 amino acids. The germline gives CDR1 SGHTA, CDR2 FQGNSA. V lost 5 bases, J lost 2 bases, and 7 bases stayed unmatched. The CDR3 region is CASSKGQGGAYEQYF. The CDR3 bases are TGTGCCAGCAGCAAGGGACAGGGTGGCGCCTACGAGCAGTACTTC.

This clonotype was found many times. The chain has TRBV5-1 and TRBJ1-5; D is undetermined. Per the germline V gene, CDR1 is SGHRS and CDR2 is YFSETQ. The V end was cut by 0 bases, the J end by 7 bases, with 8 bases between. The CDR3 has 13 residues. The CDR3 nucleotides are TGCGCCAGCAGCTTGGAGGGATTCCAGCCCCAGCATTTT. Translated, it gives CASSLEGFQPQHF.

This clonotype was recorded at least ten times. This chain connects TRBV4-3 to TRBJ1-2; no firm D call. In germline, CDR1 is LGHNA, CDR2 YSLEER. V lost 0 bases to trimming and J lost 9 bases, with 8 bases between them. CDR3 length: 12 amino acids. CDR3 coding DNA: TGCGCCAGCAGCCAAGATACAGAAAGCTACACCTTC. It yields the protein CASSQDTESYTF.

Many counts were recorded for this clonotype. The gene calls are TRBV7-6 and TRBJ2-7; D is perhaps TRBD2 (6 bases). Trimming stripped 5 bases from V and 4 bases from J, with 15 bases between. The length of the CDR3 is 14 residues. Germline CDR1 is SGHVS and CDR2 is FNYEAQ. CDR3 amino acids: CASSRGTFSYEQYF. CDR3 bases: TGTGCCAGCAGCCGGGGGACCTTTTCTTACGAGCAGTACTTC.

This clonotype was picked up many times. This chain joins TRBV5-1 and TRBJ2-3; 10 nucleotides align to TRBD2. The junction had 5 bases not matched to a gene; V was cut back by 2 bases and J by 5 bases. The CDR3 consists of 15 residues. Germline loops: CDR1 SGHRS, CDR2 YFSETQ. CDR3 DNA sequence: TGCGCCAGCAGCTTCACCGGGACTAGCGAAGATACGCAGTATTTT. This codes for CASSFTGTSEDTQYF.

This chain joins TRBV5-5 and TRBJ1-1; D is unresolved. There are 15 residues in the CDR3. The germline V gene has CDR1 SGHKS and CDR2 YYEKEE (reference sequence). The V and J ends lost 1 base and 1 base respectively, with 11 bases between them. The CDR3 bases are TGTGCCAGCAGCTTGTTCGGGGTCTCGAACACTGAAGCTTTCTTT. Its translation is CASSLFGVSNTEAFF.

This clonotype was detected many times. V usage is TRBV7-9 and J usage is TRBJ2-5; D possibly corresponds to TRBD2 (5 bases). The CDR3 sequence is 15 residues long. With 1 base removed from V and 5 bases from J, the gap between germline ends came to 14 bases. Germline assignment: CDR1 SEHNR and CDR2 FQNEAQ (reference sequence). CDR3 sequence (DNA): TGTGCCAGCAGCTTAGGGGTCGGTAGCGTCGAGACCCAGTACTTC. It translates to CASSLGVGSVETQYF.

The chain has TRBV3-1 and TRBJ1-2; D call uncertain. CDR1 LGHDT and CDR2 YNNKEL come from the germline V gene (reference sequence). Trimming took 6 bases from V and 4 from J, leaving 15 bases between them. CDR3 size: 14 residues. Here the CDR3 DNA reads TGTGCCAGCAGTCTGTCGGATGGGCCCTATGGCTACACCTTC. As protein: CASSLSDGPYGYTF.